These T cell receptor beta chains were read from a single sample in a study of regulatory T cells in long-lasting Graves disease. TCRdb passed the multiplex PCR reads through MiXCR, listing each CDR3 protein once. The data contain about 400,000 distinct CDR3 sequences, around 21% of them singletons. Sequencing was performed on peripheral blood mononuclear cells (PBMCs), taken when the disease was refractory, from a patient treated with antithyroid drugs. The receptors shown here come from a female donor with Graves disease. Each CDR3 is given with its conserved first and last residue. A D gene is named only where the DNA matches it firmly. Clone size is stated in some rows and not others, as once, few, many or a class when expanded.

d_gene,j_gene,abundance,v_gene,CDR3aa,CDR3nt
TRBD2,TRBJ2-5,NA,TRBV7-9,CASSMGLAGGLETQYF,TGTGCCAGCAGCATGGGACTAGCGGGAGGATTGGAGACCCAGTACTTC
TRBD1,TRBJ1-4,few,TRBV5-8,CASSLGQGPEKLFF,TGTGCCAGCAGCTTGGGACAGGGGCCTGAAAAACTGTTTTTT
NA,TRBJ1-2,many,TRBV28,CASSPRRTLYGYTF,TGTGCCAGCAGTCCTAGGAGGACGCTCTATGGCTACACCTTC
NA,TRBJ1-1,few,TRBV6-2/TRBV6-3,CAIGGRLNTEAFF,TGTGCGATCGGCGGTCGCCTGAACACTGAAGCTTTCTTT
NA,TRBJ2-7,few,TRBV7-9,CASSFGDWRGNDEQYF,TGTGCCAGCAGCTTCGGGGACTGGAGGGGGAATGACGAGCAGTACTTC
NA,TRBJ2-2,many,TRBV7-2,CASSLRATNTGELFF,TGTGCCAGCAGCTTAAGAGCCACGAACACCGGGGAGCTGTTTTTT
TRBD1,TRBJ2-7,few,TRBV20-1,CSAYGQGGPSFKYEQYF,TGCAGTGCTTACGGACAGGGGGGCCCCTCCTTCAAGTACGAGCAGTACTTC
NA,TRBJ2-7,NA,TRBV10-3,CATGEYEQYF,TGTGCCACCGGAGAATACGAGCAGTACTTC
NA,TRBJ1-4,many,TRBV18,CASSERRAGEKLFF,TGTGCCAGCTCGGAGCGGAGGGCGGGGGAAAAACTGTTTTTT
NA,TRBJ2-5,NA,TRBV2,CASSDDSASRWETQYF,TGTGCCAGCAGTGACGACAGTGCTTCCCGGTGGGAGACCCAGTACTTC
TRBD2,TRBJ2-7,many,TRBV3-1,CASSRGLPYEQYF,TGTGCCAGCAGCCGGGGACTACCCTACGAGCAGTACTTC
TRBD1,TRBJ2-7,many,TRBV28,CASSLSTGTGKEQYF,TGTGCCAGCAGCCTTTCCACCGGGACAGGGAAAGAGCAGTACTTC
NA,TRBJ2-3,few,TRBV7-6,CASSPSRVGTDTQYF,TGTGCCAGCAGCCCAAGTAGGGTCGGCACAGATACGCAGTATTTT
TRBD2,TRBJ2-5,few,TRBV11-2,CASSLDSRTSSYRGETQYF,TGTGCCAGCAGCTTAGATTCTCGGACTAGCTCATACCGAGGGGAGACCCAGTACTTC
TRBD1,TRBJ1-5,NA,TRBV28,CASSPWGTGGQPQHF,TGTGCCAGCAGTCCATGGGGGACAGGGGGTCAGCCCCAGCATTTT
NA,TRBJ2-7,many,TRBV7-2,CASSLGRRDEQYF,TGTGCCAGCAGCTTAGGTCGAAGGGACGAGCAGTACTTC
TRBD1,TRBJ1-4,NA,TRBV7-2,CASIKGQGVAVEKLFF,TGTGCCAGCATTAAGGGACAGGGGGTCGCGGTCGAAAAACTGTTTTTT
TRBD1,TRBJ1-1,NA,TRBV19,CASRDHRGTGAFF,TGTGCCAGTAGAGACCACAGGGGAACTGGGGCTTTCTTT
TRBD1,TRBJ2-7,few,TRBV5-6,CASSTRTGGPSYEQYF,TGTGCCAGCAGCACCCGGACAGGGGGTCCCTCCTACGAGCAGTACTTC
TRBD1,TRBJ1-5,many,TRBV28,CASSRHEGQQNQPQHF,TGTGCCAGCAGTAGACATGAGGGACAGCAAAATCAGCCCCAGCATTTT
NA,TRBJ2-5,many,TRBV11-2,CASSLVMQVSQETQYF,TGTGCCAGCAGCTTAGTGATGCAGGTGTCACAAGAGACCCAGTACTTC
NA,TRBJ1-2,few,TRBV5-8,CASSLSLFIYGYTF,TGTGCCAGCAGCTTGAGCCTTTTTATCTATGGCTACACCTTC
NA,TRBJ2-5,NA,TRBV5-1,CASSDQAYQETQYF,TGCGCCAGCTCCGACCAGGCGTACCAAGAGACCCAGTACTTC
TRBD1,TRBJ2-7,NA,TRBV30,CAWGTVSYEQYF,TGTGCCTGGGGGACAGTCTCCTACGAGCAGTACTTC
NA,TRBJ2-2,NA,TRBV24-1,CATSGGRFDAGELFF,TGTGCCACCAGTGGTGGTAGATTTGACGCCGGGGAGCTGTTTTTT
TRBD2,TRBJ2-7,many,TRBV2,CASSEPGRGAYEQYF,TGTGCCAGCAGTGAACCGGGACGGGGGGCCTACGAGCAGTACTTC
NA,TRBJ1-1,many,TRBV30,CAGYSGIGNTEAFF,TGTGCCGGGTACTCGGGGATTGGGAACACTGAAGCTTTCTTT
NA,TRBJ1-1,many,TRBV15,CATSRAEGGNTEAFF,TGTGCCACCAGCAGAGCGGAGGGGGGTAACACTGAAGCTTTCTTT